Presented here are 21 T cell receptor beta chains from one specimen sequenced in a study of memory CD4+ T cells and cytomegalovirus serostatus. The sort gate was single viable CD3+CD4+CD8-CD45RO+ cells for memory CD4+ T cells. Sequencing used immunoSEQ multiplex PCR; TCRdb keeps in-frame clones, though not all of them. Among 54,000 or so clones listed, about 81% were seen once. The sample was memory CD4+ T cells from blood. The source of these receptors is an adult in good health and CMV-seronegative.

The V gene is TRBV5-1, the J gene TRBJ2-1; 14 positions match TRBD2. With V trimmed by 7 bases and J by 16 bases, 10 bases remained unmatched. The CDR3 runs 13 residues. Germline V gene data show CDR1 as SGHRS and CDR2 as YFSETQ. This chain's CDR3 is CASGTSGSPLKFF. The CDR3 DNA is TGCGCCAGCGGGACTAGCGGGAGCCCCCTGAAATTCTTC. Looking up the rest from reference TRBV5-1 and TRBJ2-1 gives the full variable domain: KAGVTQTPRYLIKTRGQQVTLSCSPISGHRSVSWYQQTPGQGLQFLFEYFSETQRNKGNFPGRFSGRQFSNSRSEMNVSTLELGDSALYLCASGTSGSPLKFFGPGTRLTVL.

This rearrangement joins TRBV28 to TRBJ2-2; maybe TRBD2 (5 bases). This CDR3 is 15 amino acids long. Per germline, CDR1 MDHEN and CDR2 SYDVKM. With 2 bases removed from V and 4 bases from J, the gap between germline ends came to 11 bases. Here the CDR3 reads CASSLMDSTTGELFF. CDR3 bases: TGTGCCAGCAGTTTAATGGACTCTACCACCGGGGAGCTGTTTTTT.

This chain links TRBV29-1 with TRBJ2-2; D might be TRBD1 (5 bases). The length of the CDR3 is 13 residues. The germline V gene encodes CDR1 SQVTM and CDR2 ANQGSEA. The ends were cut back, 0 bases at V and 8 bases at J, with 10 bases in the middle. The CDR3 is CSVEDRQLGELFF. DNA for the CDR3: TGCAGCGTTGAAGACCGACAGCTTGGGGAGCTGTTTTTT.

This rearrangement joins TRBV27 to TRBJ2-7, with D tentatively TRBD2 (6 bases). The CDR3 has 15 residues. CDR1 is MNHEY, CDR2 SMNVEV, per germline (reference sequence). V was pared by 5 bases and J by 6 bases, with 20 bases between. CDR3 sequence reads: CASSPFRESLGEQYF. CDR3 DNA: TGTGCCAGCAGTCCTTTCCGGGAGTCGTTGGGCGAGCAGTACTTC.

V and J are TRBV4-2 and TRBJ2-3; 9 nucleotides agree with TRBD2. The germline CDR1 and CDR2 sequences are LGHNA and YNFKEQ. The CDR3 extends over 16 amino acids. V gave up 2 bases and J gave up 0 bases; unmatched junction bases: 3. DNA of the CDR3: TGTGCCAGCAGCCAACTAAGCGGGGGGAGCACAGATACGCAGTATTTT. As protein: CASSQLSGGSTDTQYF.

The chain is built from TRBV5-4 and TRBJ2-1; perhaps TRBD2 as D (6 bases). Germline V lookup: CDR1 SGHNT, CDR2 YYREEE (reference sequence). This CDR3 contains 16 residues. V was trimmed by 4 bases and J by 1 base, leaving 15 bases between them. The CDR3 coding sequence is TGTGCCAGCAGCCCTAGTGGAGGGGTTTCCTACAATGAGCAGTTCTTC. It translates to CASSPSGGVSYNEQFF. Full variable domain (outside the CDR3, taken from reference TRBV5-4 and TRBJ2-1): ETGVTQSPTHLIKTRGQQVTLRCSSQSGHNTVSWYQQALGQGPQFIFQYYREEENGRGNFPPRFSGLQFPNYSSELNVNALELDDSALYLCASSPSGGVSYNEQFFGPGTRLTVL.

V and J are TRBV7-2 and TRBJ2-1; 8 bases map to TRBD1. Germline CDR1 is SGHTA and CDR2 is FQGNSA. V shed 4 bases and J 4 bases; nucleotides not matched to a gene: 6. The CDR3 is 15 residues long. This CDR3 reads CASSSGQGYYNEQFF. The CDR3 coding sequence is TGTGCCAGCAGCTCCGGACAGGGCTATTACAATGAGCAGTTCTTC.

About this clone: The sample contains more than one DNA sequence encoding this CDR3. V and J are TRBV14 and TRBJ1-1; D gene uncertain. The CDR3 runs to 14 residues. V was pared by 4 bases and J by 2 bases, with 11 bases between. CDR1 SGHDN and CDR2 FVKESK come from the germline V gene. The CDR3 protein is CASSLVQGNTEAFF. The CDR3 region has the DNA TGTGCCAGCAGCCTCGTACAAGGAAACACTGAAGCTTTCTTT.

This clone appeared once. V and J are TRBV9 and TRBJ2-3; 8 nucleotides line up with TRBD2. V shed 2 bases and J 5 bases; nucleotides not matched to a gene: 7. Germline CDR1 and CDR2: SGDLS and YYNGEE. The length of the CDR3 is 15 residues. Here the CDR3 DNA reads TGTGCCAGCAGCGTGGCGGGAGGCCAGTTAGATACGCAGTATTTT. It translates to CASSVAGGQLDTQYF.

Comments on this clone: Other DNA sequences in the same sample also yield this CDR3. The rearrangement links TRBV5-4 to TRBJ2-7, with D perhaps TRBD2 (5 bases). V was clipped by 0 bases and J by 0 bases, with 10 bases between them. The V gene's germline CDR1 is SGHNT and CDR2 YYREEE (reference sequence). There are 15 residues in the CDR3. CDR3 sequence reads: CASSLGGLSSYEQYF. The CDR3 DNA is TGTGCCAGCAGCTTGGGCGGGCTGAGCTCCTACGAGCAGTACTTC.

This clone came up a few times. This chain connects TRBV5-6 to TRBJ2-1, with 9 nucleotides matching TRBD2. J gave up 7 bases and V 0 bases, and 5 bases lay outside the gene matches. CDR3 length equals 15 residues. Germline V lookup: CDR1 SGHDT, CDR2 YYEEEE. The CDR3 sequence: CASSLGLAGSNEQFF. Here the CDR3 DNA reads TGTGCCAGCAGCTTGGGGCTAGCGGGAAGTAATGAGCAGTTCTTC.

The V and J genes are TRBV30 and TRBJ1-2, with 8 bases matching TRBD1. CDR1 is GTSNPN and CDR2 is SVGIG in the germline V gene (reference sequence). This CDR3 spans 14 amino acids. V lost 3 bases to trimming and J lost 4 bases; unmatched junction nucleotides: 7. The CDR3 loop is CAWRVRDRTYGYTF. The CDR3 DNA reads as TGTGCCTGGAGGGTAAGGGACAGGACCTATGGCTACACCTTC. Looking up the rest from reference TRBV30 and TRBJ1-2 gives the full variable domain: SQTIHQWPATLVQPVGSPLSLECTVEGTSNPNLYWYRQAAGRGLQLLFYSVGIGQISSEVPQNLSASRPQDRQFILSSKKLLLSDSGFYLCAWRVRDRTYGYTFGSGTRLTVV.

CDR3 sequence: CASSHGTGLSYEQYF. The CDR3 DNA follows: TGTGCCAGCAGTCACGGGACAGGGCTCTCCTACGAGCAGTACTTC. The chain links TRBV28 to TRBJ2-7; TRBD1 agrees at 9 bases. The V gene end was trimmed by 5 bases and the J gene end by 0 bases; junction bases not matched to a gene: 5. Per the germline V gene, CDR1 is MDHEN and CDR2 is SYDVKM. This CDR3 is built from 15 residues.

V usage is TRBV6-4 and J usage is TRBJ1-2; no firm D call. The CDR3 has 13 residues. Germline V gene lookup returns CDR1 MRHNA and CDR2 SNTAGT. Trimming removed 4 bases from V and 8 bases from J, with 14 bases in between. This CDR3 reads CASSAGFSRGYTF. The CDR3 DNA sequence: TGTGCCAGCAGTGCCGGTTTCTCTCGAGGCTACACCTTC.

In DNA, the CDR3 is TGTGCCTGGAGTGCTTCGGTAGCGGGAGGGCCGAGGGAGCAGTACTTC. Translating gives CAWSASVAGGPREQYF. The chain couples TRBV30 to TRBJ2-7; TRBD2 matches at 11 bases. Trimming at V came to 1 base and at J to 7 bases, leaving 12 bases not matched to a gene. The CDR3 is made up of 16 amino acids. Per germline, CDR1 GTSNPN and CDR2 SVGIG (reference sequence). The variable domain in full, completed from reference TRBV30 and TRBJ2-7, reads SQTIHQWPATLVQPVGSPLSLECTVEGTSNPNLYWYRQAAGRGLQLLFYSVGIGQISSEVPQNLSASRPQDRQFILSSKKLLLSDSGFYLCAWSASVAGGPREQYFGPGTRLTVT.

This chain joins TRBV11-3 and TRBJ2-5; 11 nucleotides align to TRBD2. The V gene end was trimmed by 4 bases and the J gene end by 1 base; junction bases not matched to a gene: 8. This CDR3 is 17 amino acids long. Germline V gives CDR1 SGHNT, CDR2 YENEEA. CDR3 coding DNA: TGTGCCAGCAGCTCCAAGACTAGCGGGATTTCCCAAGAGACCCAGTACTTC. Its protein is CASSSKTSGISQETQYF.

The CDR3 nucleotides are TGTGCCAGCCTCTTGAGTGAAGGGAGTTACAATGAGCAGTTCTTC. Amino acid sequence: CASLLSEGSYNEQFF. The chain carries TRBV2 and TRBJ2-1; possible D gene TRBD2, 5 bases. CDR1 and CDR2 (germline): SNHLY, FYNNEI. The CDR3 length is 15 residues. The germline V and J ends were trimmed by 8 bases and 4 bases, with 18 bases remaining between them. Variable domain in full (rest from reference TRBV2 and TRBJ2-1): EPEVTQTPSHQVTQMGQEVILRCVPISNHLYFYWYRQILGQKVEFLVSFYNNEISEKSEIFDDQFSVERPDGSNFTLKIRSTKLEDSAMYFCASLLSEGSYNEQFFGPGTRLTVL.

V and J are TRBV7-8 and TRBJ1-5, with D unclear. The CDR3 has 14 amino acids. Germline CDR1 reads SGHVS; CDR2 reads FQNEAQ. Trimming cost V 5 bases and J 1 base, with 9 bases left between them. The CDR3 DNA follows: TGTGCCAGCAGCCCAGACGGAAGCAATCAGCCCCAGCATTTT. This translates into CASSPDGSNQPQHF.

This sequence joins TRBV5-5 and TRBJ1-1; possible D gene TRBD1, 6 bases. The ends were cut back, 3 bases at V and 2 bases at J, with 14 bases in the middle. The CDR3 totals 15 residues. In germline, CDR1 is SGHKS, CDR2 YYEKEE (reference sequence). The CDR3 loop reads CASSSRTVRNTEAFF. CDR3 nucleotides: TGTGCCAGCAGCTCGCGGACAGTTCGTAACACTGAAGCTTTCTTT.

This chain connects TRBV15 to TRBJ2-2; 8 bases align to TRBD1. Germline lookup yields CDR1 LNHNV and CDR2 YYDKDF (reference sequence). The CDR3 is made up of 17 amino acids. The junction had 4 bases not matched to a gene; V was cut back by 0 bases and J by 1 base. In nucleotides, the CDR3 is TGTGCCACCAGCAGAGACCCCGGGACAGGGAACACCGGGGAGCTGTTTTTT. It translates to CATSRDPGTGNTGELFF.

The V and J genes are TRBV4-3 and TRBJ1-6; D remains unclear. CDR3 length equals 18 residues. CDR1 and CDR2 (germline): LGHNA, YSLEER. Trimming took 0 bases from V and 0 from J, leaving 12 bases between them. The CDR3 DNA reads as TGCGCCAGCAGCCAAGATTTCGGCAGAGCCTCCTATAATTCACCCCTCCACTTT. Amino acids: CASSQDFGRASYNSPLHF.